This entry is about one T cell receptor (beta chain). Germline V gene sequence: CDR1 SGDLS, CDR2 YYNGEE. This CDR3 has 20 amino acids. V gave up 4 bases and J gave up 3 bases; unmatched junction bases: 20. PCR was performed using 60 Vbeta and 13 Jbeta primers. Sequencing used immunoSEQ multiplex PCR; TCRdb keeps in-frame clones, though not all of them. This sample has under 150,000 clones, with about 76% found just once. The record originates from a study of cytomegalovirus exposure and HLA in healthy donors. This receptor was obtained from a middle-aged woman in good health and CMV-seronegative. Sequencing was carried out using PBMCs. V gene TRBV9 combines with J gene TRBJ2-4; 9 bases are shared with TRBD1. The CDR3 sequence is CASSLDRGTHQSSLKNIQYF. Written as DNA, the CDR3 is TGTGCCAGCAGCTTGGACAGGGGAACACACCAGTCCAGCCTCAAAAACATTCAGTACTTC.